What follows describes a single T cell receptor beta chain. Its target antigen remains unknown. Within one base of it there is no much larger clone, and no base qualities were kept. The same CDR3 is also encoded by other DNA sequences in this sample. TCR CDR3 regions were amplified from genomic DNA by multiplex PCR using the deep immunoSEQ assay. Extracted genomic DNA from each cell subset was distributed evenly across all wells of several immunoSEQ 96-well plates, and each plate was treated as a replicate. Each replicate PCR for sorted subsets received about 220 ng genomic DNA, equal to about 29,000 T cell genomes. The purified libraries were quantified using a Qubit 3.0 fluorometer, sized with a Bioanalyzer 2100, and then quantified again using the KAPA Library Quantification kit. Every immunoSEQ 96-well plate was sequenced on a separate single-read 150-cycle Illumina NextSeq 550 flow cell. The paper's data handling went like this. Because only junctional sequences without quality scores were contained in the immunoSEQ output, filtering matching that applied to full-length reads could not be performed. Sequences were annotated with PyIR, a Python wrapper for IgBLAST v1.9, and V/J genes and CDR3 were assigned using IMGT germline references. Any read was removed if the V/J assignment was weak (E-value above 1e-6), the CDR3 was missing, or the read contained stop codons, out-of-frame junctions, or ambiguous translated residues. V3J clonotypes were defined as sequences sharing the same inferred V gene, J gene, and CDR3 amino acid sequence. The percentage overlap between two repertoires was calculated by dividing the number of shared unique clonotypes by the size of the smaller repertoire. RTK rarefaction, the Chao1 estimator, and Recon v2.1 estimates of unobserved clonotypes were used to assess repertoire richness. For all TCRbeta clonotypes obtained by the gDNA method from a few donors, generation probabilities were computed with OLGA. The clones in this table, taken by TCRdb from immuneACCESS, are in-frame only. Not every clone is retained; where verified, under half of the shortfall comes from an unresolved V gene, and the cause of the rest is unknown. That table is the source of V, J and clone size, and D and trimming were worked out from the DNA. The table for this sample lists around 700,000 clones; around 78% of them were counted only once. The top ten hold around 2% of the sample.

Healthy HIV-negative adults with no recently reported acute infections or vaccinations were included as donors. Only Caucasian adults living in Nashville, Tennessee, USA were represented among the donors. Magnetic negative selection was used to enrich CD4+ T cells, after which naive cells were positively selected on CD45RA and the negative fraction became the memory subset. After blood collection by leukapheresis, PBMCs were isolated using Ficoll-Histopaque density gradient centrifugation and then cryopreserved in the vapor phase of liquid nitrogen. Analytical flow cytometry was used to check the purity and quantity of each magnetically sorted T cell population. From each sorted fraction, genomic DNA was isolated and quantified by UV absorbance on a Nanodrop 2000c. The sample is drawn from a study of shared clonotypes between healthy human individuals (TCRdb year 2020). About the study as a whole: Two women and a few men aged 18 to 49 years were included in the cohort. For each donor, CD4 naive and CD4 memory were each given three plates, CD8 naive was given two plates, and CD8 memory was given one plate. To estimate repertoire size and how much clonotype sharing occurs between individuals, the study deeply sequenced the blood TCR repertoires of several healthy adults. Per donor, leukapheresis produced somewhere between about 0.94 and 8.9 billion PBMCs. To increase sequencing depth and limit assay-specific biases, TCR repertoire library preparation and sequencing were carried out by different laboratories using diverse techniques. Summary of the overall study and its limitations: Pairwise subsampling indicated that sequencing depth was expected to affect the degree of clonotype sharing among donors. Across four donors, 5% to 6% of naive CD4, roughly 3.4% of naive CD8, 2.3% of memory CD4, and approximately 0.4% of memory CD8 clonotypes were shared. Sampling was restricted to blood, and TCR repertoires in tissue are likely to differ from TCR repertoires in blood. Because the study included a small number of donors, the genetic and exposure-history diversity represented was limited. Incomplete sequencing was indicated by rarefaction of sorted-subset datasets, despite the large sequencing depth. Clonotypes shared by all four sorted-subset donors showed higher generation probabilities than non-shared clonotypes. Estimated clonotype richness was generally larger for naive than for memory subsets.

The germline V gene (reference sequence) yields MNHNY for CDR1 and SVGAGI for CDR2. A distance of 10 bases separates the germline ends of V and J, which lose 0 bases and 4 bases respectively. From the cysteine up to the phenylalanine, the CDR3 has a length of 15 residues. Left in the record is the CDR3 DNA by itself, 45 bases read in frame from the first base. This sequence uses TRBV6-6 and TRBJ1-5, with TRBD1 as a weak D call on 6 bases. The specimen sequenced was memory CD4+ T cells sorted from blood. In light of the paper, this sample's cell subset or site label describes: CD45RA-negative fraction. The TCR sequence derives from a woman aged 25-40 years in good health. This receptor has the CDR3 CASSYSGGANQPQHF. The nucleotides read TGTGCCAGCAGTTACTCCGGGGGGGCAAATCAGCCCCAGCATTTT.